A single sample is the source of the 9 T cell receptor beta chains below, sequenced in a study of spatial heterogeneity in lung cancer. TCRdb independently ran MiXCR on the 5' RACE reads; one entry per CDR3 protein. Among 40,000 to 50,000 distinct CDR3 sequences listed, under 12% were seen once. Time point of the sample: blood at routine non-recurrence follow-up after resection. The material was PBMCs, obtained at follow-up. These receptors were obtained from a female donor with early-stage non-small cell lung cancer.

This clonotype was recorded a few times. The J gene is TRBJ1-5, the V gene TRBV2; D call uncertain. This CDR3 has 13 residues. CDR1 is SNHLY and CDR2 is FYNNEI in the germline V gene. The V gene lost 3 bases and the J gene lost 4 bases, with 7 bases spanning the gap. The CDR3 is CASSDGMNQPQHF. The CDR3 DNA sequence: TGTGCCAGCAGTGATGGAATGAATCAGCCCCAGCATTTT.

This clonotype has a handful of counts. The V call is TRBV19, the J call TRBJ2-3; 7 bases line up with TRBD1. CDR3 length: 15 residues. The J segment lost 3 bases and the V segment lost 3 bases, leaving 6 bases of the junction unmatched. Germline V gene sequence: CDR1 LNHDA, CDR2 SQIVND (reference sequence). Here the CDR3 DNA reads TGTGCCAGTAGTATTCCGACAGGGATAACAGATACGCAGTATTTT. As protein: CASSIPTGITDTQYF.

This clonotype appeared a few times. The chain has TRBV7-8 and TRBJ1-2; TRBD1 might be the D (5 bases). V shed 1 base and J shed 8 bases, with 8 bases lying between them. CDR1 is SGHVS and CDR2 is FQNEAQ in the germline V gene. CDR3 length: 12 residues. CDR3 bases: TGTGCCAGCAGCTTAGGAGGGGCCGGCTACACCTTC. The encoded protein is CASSLGGAGYTF. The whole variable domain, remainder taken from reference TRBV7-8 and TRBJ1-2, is GAGVSQSPRYKVAKRGQDVALRCDPISGHVSLFWYQQALGQGPEFLTYFQNEAQLDKSGLPSDRFFAERPEGSVSTLKIQRTQQEDSAVYLCASSLGGAGYTFGSGTRLTVV.

For the CDR3, the DNA is TGTGCTTCAGGACAGGGCAACTACGAGCAGTACTTC. It specifies CASGQGNYEQYF. The chain joins TRBV7-9 to TRBJ2-7; the match to TRBD1 covers 8 bases. The germline V gene encodes CDR1 SEHNR and CDR2 FQNEAQ (reference sequence). CDR3 length: 12 amino acids.

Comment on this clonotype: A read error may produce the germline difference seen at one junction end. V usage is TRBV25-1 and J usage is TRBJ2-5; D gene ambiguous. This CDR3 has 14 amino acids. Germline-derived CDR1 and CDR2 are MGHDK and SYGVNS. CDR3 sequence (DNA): TGTGCCAGCAGTGAAATCGGCCCCCAAGGGACCCAGTACTTC. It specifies CASSEIGPQGTQYF.

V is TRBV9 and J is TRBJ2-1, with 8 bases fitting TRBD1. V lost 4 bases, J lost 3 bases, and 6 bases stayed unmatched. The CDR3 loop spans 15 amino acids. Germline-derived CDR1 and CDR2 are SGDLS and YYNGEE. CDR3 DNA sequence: TGTGCCAGCAGCTCGAGGACAGGGATCTACAATGAGCAGTTCTTC. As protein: CASSSRTGIYNEQFF.

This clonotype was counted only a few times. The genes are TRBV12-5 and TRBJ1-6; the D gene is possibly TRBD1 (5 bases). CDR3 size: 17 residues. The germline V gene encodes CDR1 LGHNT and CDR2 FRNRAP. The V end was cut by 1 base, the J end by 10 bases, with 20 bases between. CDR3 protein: CASGLGPQGPGESPLHF. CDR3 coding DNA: TGTGCTAGTGGTTTGGGCCCCCAGGGCCCGGGGGAGTCACCCCTCCACTTT.

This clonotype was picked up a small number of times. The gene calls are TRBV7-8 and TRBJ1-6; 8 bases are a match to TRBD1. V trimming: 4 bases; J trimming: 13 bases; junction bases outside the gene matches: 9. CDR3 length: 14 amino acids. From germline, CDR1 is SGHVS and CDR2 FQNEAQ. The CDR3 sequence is CASSSTGGSSPLHF. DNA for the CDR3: TGTGCCAGCAGCTCCACAGGGGGATCTTCTCCCCTCCACTTT.

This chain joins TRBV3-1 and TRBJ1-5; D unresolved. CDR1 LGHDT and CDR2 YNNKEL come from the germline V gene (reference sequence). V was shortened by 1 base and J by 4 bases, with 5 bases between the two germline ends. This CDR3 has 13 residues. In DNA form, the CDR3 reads TGTGCCAGCAGCCAAGCCCTGAATCAGCCCCAGCATTTT. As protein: CASSQALNQPQHF.